This T cell receptor (beta chain) is from a study of neoadjuvant anti-PD-1 for oral cavity cancer. Assay: immunoSEQ multiplex PCR; the TCRdb copy retains only in-frame clones and omits some. The sample yields fewer than 35,000 clones, approximately 90% seen once. The germline CDR1 and CDR2 sequences are SQVTM and ANQGSEA. The V segment lost 5 bases and the J segment 5 bases; nucleotides outside the gene matches: 4. This CDR3 spans 13 amino acids. This sequence originates from a person between 40 and 79 years old with oral cavity squamous cell carcinoma. V and J are TRBV29-1 and TRBJ1-1, with 11 bases fitting TRBD1. This specimen was PBMCs, taken before nivolumab (anti-PD-1) treatment. The CDR3 DNA reads TGCAGCGTTCGGGGACAGGGGGGTACTGAAGCTTTCTTT. Its translation: CSVRGQGGTEAFF.